This TCR beta chain was profiled in a study of beta chain features in type 1 diabetes. Isolated RNA was reverse transcribed in full, so expressed TCRB transcripts were sequenced. Using immunoSEQ multiplex PCR, the repertoire was profiled, and TCRdb retains in-frame clones only, with some absent. Among about 130,000 clones listed, roughly a tenth were seen once. This clone has more than one count but fewer than ten. Germline V gives CDR1 LNHDA, CDR2 SQIVND (reference sequence). V shed 5 bases and J 0 bases; nucleotides not matched to a gene: 12. The CDR3 contains 19 residues. This rearrangement joins TRBV19 to TRBJ2-6; 8 nucleotides line up with TRBD1. Material: central memory CD4+ T cells from blood. The source is a man aged 18 to 29 in good health. The CDR3 bases are TGTGCCAGTAGTCCAGACCGCGGACAGGGAATCTCTGGGGCCAACGTCCTGACTTTC. This sequence encodes CASSPDRGQGISGANVLTF.